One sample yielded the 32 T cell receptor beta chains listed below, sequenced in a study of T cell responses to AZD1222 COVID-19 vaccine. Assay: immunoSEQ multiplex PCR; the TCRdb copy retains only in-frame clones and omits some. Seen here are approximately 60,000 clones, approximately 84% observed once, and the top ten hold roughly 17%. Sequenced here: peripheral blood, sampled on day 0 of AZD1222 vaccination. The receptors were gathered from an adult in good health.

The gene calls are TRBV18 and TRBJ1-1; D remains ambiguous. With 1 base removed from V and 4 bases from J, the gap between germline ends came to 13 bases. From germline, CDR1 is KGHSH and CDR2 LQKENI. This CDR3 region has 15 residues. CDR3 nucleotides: TGTGCCAGCTCACCACTCCGGGTAGGAAGCACTGAAGCTTTCTTT. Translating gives CASSPLRVGSTEAFF.

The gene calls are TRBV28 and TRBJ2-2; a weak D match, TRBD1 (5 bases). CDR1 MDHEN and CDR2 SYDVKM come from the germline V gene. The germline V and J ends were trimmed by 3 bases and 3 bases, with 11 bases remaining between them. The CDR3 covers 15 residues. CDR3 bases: TGTGCCAGCAGTTTTCAGGACATCCACACCGGGGAGCTGTTTTTT. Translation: CASSFQDIHTGELFF.

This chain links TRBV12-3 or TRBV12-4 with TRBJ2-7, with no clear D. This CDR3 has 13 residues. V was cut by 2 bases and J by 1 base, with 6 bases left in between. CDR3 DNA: TGTGCCAGCAGTTTACAAGGGTCCTACGAGCAGTACTTC. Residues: CASSLQGSYEQYF.

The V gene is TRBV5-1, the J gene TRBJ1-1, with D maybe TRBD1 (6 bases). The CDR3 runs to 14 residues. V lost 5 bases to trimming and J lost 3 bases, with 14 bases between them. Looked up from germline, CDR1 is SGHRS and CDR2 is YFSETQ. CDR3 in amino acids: CASRPGTTDTEAFF. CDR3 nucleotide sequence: TGCGCCAGCAGGCCCGGGACAACTGACACTGAAGCTTTCTTT.

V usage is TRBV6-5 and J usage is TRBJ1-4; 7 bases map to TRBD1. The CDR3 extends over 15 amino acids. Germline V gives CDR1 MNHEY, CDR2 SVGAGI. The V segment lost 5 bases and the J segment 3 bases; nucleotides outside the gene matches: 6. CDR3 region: CASSQTGLANEKLFF. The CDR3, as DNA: TGTGCCAGCAGTCAGACAGGGCTTGCTAATGAAAAACTGTTTTTT.

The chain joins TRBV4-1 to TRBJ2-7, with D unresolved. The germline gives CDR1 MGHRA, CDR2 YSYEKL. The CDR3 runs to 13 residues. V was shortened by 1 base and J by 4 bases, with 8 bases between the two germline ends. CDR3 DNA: TGCGCCAGCAGCCAAGTATCTCCTTACGAGCAGTACTTC. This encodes CASSQVSPYEQYF.

CDR3 sequence (DNA): TGTGCCAGTGGGGAGTCGGCCAATTCACCCCTCCACTTT. This gives the protein CASGESANSPLHF. This chain joins TRBV19 and TRBJ1-6, with D uncertain. Trimming shortened V by 8 bases and J by 7 bases, and 12 bases separated the two germline ends. The germline gives CDR1 LNHDA, CDR2 SQIVND (reference sequence). The CDR3 sequence is 13 residues long.

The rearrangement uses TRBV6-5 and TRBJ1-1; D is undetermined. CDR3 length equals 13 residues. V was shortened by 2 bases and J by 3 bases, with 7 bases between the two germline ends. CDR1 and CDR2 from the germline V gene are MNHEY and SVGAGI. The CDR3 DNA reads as TGTGCCAGCAGTTACCGTGAGTACACTGAAGCTTTCTTT. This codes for CASSYREYTEAFF.

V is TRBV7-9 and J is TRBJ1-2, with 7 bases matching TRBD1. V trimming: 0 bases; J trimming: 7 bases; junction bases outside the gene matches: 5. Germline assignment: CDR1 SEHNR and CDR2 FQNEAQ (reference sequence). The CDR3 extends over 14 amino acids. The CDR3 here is CASSLAGTALGYTF. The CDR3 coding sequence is TGTGCCAGCAGCTTAGCCGGGACAGCCCTTGGCTACACCTTC.

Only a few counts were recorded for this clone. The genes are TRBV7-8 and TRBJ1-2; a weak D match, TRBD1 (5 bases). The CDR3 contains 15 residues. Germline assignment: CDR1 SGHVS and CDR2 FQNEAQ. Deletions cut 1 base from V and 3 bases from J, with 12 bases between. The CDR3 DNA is TGTGCCAGCAGCTTAGTTGCCGGGACCGACTATGGCTACACCTTC. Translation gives CASSLVAGTDYGYTF.

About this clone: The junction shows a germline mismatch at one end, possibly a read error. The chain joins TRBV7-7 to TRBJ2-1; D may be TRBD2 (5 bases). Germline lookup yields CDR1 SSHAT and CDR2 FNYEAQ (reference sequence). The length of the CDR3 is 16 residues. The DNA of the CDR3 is TGTGCTAGCAGCTTAGCAGAGGGCAGCTCCTACAATGAGCAGTTCTTC. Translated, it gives CASSLAEGSSYNEQFF.

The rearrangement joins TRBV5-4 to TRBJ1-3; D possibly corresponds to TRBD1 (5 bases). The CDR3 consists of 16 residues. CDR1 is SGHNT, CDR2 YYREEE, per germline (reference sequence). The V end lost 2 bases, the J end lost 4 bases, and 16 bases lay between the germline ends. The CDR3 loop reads CASSLPRDPGGNTIYF. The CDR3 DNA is TGTGCCAGCAGCTTACCACGGGACCCCGGGGGAAACACCATATATTTT.

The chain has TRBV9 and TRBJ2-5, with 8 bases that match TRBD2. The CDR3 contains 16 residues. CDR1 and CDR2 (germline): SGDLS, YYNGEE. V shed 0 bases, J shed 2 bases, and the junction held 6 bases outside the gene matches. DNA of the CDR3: TGTGCCAGCAGCGTAGTTCCAGCGGGGGCACAAGAGACCCAGTACTTC. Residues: CASSVVPAGAQETQYF.

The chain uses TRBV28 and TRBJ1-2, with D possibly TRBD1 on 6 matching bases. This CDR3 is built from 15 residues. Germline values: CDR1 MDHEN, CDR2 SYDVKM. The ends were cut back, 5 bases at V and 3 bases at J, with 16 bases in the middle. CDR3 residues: CASSPSGEGYYGYTF. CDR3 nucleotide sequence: TGTGCCAGCAGTCCCTCAGGGGAGGGGTACTATGGCTACACCTTC.

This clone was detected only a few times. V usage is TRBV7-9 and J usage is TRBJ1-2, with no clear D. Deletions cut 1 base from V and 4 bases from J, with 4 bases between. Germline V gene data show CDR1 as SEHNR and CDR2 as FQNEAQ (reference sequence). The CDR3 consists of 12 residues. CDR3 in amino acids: CASSLDLYGYTF. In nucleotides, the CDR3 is TGTGCCAGCAGCTTAGACCTCTATGGCTACACCTTC.

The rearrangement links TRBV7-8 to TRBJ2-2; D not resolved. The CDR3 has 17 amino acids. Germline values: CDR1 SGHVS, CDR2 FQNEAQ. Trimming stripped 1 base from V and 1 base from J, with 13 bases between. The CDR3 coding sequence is TGTGCCAGCAGCTTAGTGGGGATTTCGGTGAACACCGGGGAGCTGTTTTTT. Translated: CASSLVGISVNTGELFF. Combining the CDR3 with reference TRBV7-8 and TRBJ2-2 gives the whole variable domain GAGVSQSPRYKVAKRGQDVALRCDPISGHVSLFWYQQALGQGPEFLTYFQNEAQLDKSGLPSDRFFAERPEGSVSTLKIQRTQQEDSAVYLCASSLVGISVNTGELFFGEGSRLTVL.

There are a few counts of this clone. CDR3 bases: TGCGCCAGCAGCTTGGCCGCCAGGGCGAACACTGAAGCTTTCTTT. It specifies CASSLAARANTEAFF. V gene TRBV5-1 combines with J gene TRBJ1-1; D might be TRBD1 (5 bases). Germline lookup yields CDR1 SGHRS and CDR2 YFSETQ. The CDR3 extends over 15 amino acids. Between the trimmed V and J ends, which lost 0 bases and 1 base, there was a span of 10 bases.

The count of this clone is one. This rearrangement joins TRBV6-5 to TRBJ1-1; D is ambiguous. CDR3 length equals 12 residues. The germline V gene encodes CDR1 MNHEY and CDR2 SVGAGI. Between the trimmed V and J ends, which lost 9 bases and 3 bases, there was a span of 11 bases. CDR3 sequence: CASLRLDTEAFF. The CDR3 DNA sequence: TGTGCCAGTCTCCGGCTGGACACTGAAGCTTTCTTT.

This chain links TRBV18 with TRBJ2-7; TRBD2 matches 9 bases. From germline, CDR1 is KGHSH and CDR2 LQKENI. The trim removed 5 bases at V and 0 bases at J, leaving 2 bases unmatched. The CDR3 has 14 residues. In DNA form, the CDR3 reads TGTGCCAGCTCAAGGACTAGCGACTCCTACGAGCAGTACTTC. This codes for CASSRTSDSYEQYF.

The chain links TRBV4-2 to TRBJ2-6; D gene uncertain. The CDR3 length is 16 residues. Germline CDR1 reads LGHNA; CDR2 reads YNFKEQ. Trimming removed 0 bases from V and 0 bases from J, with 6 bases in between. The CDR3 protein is CASSQDNNSGANVLTF. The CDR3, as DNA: TGTGCCAGCAGCCAAGATAACAACTCTGGGGCCAACGTCCTGACTTTC.

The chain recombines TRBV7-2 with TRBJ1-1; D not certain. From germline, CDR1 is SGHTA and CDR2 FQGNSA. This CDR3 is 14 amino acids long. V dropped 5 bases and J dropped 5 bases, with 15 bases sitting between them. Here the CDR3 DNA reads TGTGCCAGCAGCCCGCGGACGGGAGTGACTGAAGCTTTCTTT. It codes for CASSPRTGVTEAFF.

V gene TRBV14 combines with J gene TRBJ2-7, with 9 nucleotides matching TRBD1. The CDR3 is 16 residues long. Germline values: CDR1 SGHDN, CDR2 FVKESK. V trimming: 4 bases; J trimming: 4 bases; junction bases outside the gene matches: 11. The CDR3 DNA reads TGTGCCAGCAGCCCCTTGGGACAGGGTCATAGGTACGAGCAGTACTTC. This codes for CASSPLGQGHRYEQYF.

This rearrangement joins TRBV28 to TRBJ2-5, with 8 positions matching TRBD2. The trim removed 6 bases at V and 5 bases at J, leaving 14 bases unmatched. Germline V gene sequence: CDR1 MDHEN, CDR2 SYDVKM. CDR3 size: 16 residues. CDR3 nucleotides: TGTGCCAGCAGGGAGGCTAGCGGGCGGTTATGGGAGACCCAGTACTTC. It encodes CASREASGRLWETQYF. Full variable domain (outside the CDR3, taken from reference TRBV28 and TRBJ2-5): DVKVTQSSRYLVKRTGEKVFLECVQDMDHENMFWYRQDPGLGLRLIYFSYDVKMKEKGDIPEGYSVSREKKERFSLILESASTNQTSMYLCASREASGRLWETQYFGPGTRLLVL.

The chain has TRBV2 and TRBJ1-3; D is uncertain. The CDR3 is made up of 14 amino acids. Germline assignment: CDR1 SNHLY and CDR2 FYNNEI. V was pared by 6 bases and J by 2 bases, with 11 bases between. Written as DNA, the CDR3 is TGTGCCAGCAGGTTAGACGGACCTGGAAACACCATATATTTT. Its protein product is CASRLDGPGNTIYF.

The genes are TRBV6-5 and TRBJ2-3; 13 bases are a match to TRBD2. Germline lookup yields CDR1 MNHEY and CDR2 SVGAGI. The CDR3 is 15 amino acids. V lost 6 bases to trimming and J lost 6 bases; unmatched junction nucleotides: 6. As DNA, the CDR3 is TGTGCCAGCAGACCACTAGCGGGAGGGCTTGATACGCAGTATTTT. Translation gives CASRPLAGGLDTQYF.

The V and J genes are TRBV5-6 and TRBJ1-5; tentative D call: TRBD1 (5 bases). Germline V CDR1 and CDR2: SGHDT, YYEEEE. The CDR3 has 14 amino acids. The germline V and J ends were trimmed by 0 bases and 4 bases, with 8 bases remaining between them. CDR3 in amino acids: CASSLGQPNQPQHF. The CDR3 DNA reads TGTGCCAGCAGCTTGGGACAGCCTAATCAGCCCCAGCATTTT.

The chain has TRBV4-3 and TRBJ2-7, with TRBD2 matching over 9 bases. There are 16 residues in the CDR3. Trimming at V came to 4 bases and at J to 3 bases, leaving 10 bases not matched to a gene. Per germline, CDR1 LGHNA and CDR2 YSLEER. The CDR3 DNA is TGCGCCAGCAGCCCCCAGACCAGCGGGAGGCTCTACGAGCAGTACTTC. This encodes CASSPQTSGRLYEQYF.

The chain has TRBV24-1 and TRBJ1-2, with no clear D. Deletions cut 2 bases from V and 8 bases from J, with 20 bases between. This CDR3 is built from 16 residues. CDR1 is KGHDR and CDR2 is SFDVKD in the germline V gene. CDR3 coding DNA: TGTGCCACCAGTGATTCGGGGTACGCGACCGCGGGAGGCTACACCTTC. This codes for CATSDSGYATAGGYTF.

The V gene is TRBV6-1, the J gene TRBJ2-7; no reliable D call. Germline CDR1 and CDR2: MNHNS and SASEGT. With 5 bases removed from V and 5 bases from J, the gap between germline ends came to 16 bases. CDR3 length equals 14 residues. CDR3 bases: TGTGCCAGCAGTTCCGGTCCAGCCGGCGACGAGCAGTACTTC. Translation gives CASSSGPAGDEQYF.

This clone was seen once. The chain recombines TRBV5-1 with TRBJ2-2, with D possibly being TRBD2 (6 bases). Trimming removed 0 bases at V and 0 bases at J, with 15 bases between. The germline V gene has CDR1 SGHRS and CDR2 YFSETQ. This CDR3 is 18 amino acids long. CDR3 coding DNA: TGCGCCAGCAGCTTGGGGAGGGCGGGATACGCGAACACCGGGGAGCTGTTTTTT. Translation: CASSLGRAGYANTGELFF. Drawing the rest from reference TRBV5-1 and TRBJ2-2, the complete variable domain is KAGVTQTPRYLIKTRGQQVTLSCSPISGHRSVSWYQQTPGQGLQFLFEYFSETQRNKGNFPGRFSGRQFSNSRSEMNVSTLELGDSALYLCASSLGRAGYANTGELFFGEGSRLTVL.

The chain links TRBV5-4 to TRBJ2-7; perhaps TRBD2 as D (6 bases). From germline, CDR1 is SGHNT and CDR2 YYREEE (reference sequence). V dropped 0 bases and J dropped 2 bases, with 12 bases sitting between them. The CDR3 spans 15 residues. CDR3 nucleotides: TGTGCCAGCAGCTTGGAAGCGGGCCGACCCTACGAGCAGTACTTC. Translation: CASSLEAGRPYEQYF. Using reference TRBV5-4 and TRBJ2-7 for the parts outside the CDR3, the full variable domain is ETGVTQSPTHLIKTRGQQVTLRCSSQSGHNTVSWYQQALGQGPQFIFQYYREEENGRGNFPPRFSGLQFPNYSSELNVNALELDDSALYLCASSLEAGRPYEQYFGPGTRLTVT.

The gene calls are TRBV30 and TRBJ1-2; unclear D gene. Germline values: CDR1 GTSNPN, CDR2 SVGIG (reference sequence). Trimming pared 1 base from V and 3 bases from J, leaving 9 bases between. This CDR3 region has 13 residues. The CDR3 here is CAWSDRGYYGYTF. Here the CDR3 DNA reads TGTGCCTGGAGTGACAGAGGGTACTATGGCTACACCTTC. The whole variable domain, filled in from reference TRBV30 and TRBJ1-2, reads SQTIHQWPATLVQPVGSPLSLECTVEGTSNPNLYWYRQAAGRGLQLLFYSVGIGQISSEVPQNLSASRPQDRQFILSSKKLLLSDSGFYLCAWSDRGYYGYTFGSGTRLTVV.